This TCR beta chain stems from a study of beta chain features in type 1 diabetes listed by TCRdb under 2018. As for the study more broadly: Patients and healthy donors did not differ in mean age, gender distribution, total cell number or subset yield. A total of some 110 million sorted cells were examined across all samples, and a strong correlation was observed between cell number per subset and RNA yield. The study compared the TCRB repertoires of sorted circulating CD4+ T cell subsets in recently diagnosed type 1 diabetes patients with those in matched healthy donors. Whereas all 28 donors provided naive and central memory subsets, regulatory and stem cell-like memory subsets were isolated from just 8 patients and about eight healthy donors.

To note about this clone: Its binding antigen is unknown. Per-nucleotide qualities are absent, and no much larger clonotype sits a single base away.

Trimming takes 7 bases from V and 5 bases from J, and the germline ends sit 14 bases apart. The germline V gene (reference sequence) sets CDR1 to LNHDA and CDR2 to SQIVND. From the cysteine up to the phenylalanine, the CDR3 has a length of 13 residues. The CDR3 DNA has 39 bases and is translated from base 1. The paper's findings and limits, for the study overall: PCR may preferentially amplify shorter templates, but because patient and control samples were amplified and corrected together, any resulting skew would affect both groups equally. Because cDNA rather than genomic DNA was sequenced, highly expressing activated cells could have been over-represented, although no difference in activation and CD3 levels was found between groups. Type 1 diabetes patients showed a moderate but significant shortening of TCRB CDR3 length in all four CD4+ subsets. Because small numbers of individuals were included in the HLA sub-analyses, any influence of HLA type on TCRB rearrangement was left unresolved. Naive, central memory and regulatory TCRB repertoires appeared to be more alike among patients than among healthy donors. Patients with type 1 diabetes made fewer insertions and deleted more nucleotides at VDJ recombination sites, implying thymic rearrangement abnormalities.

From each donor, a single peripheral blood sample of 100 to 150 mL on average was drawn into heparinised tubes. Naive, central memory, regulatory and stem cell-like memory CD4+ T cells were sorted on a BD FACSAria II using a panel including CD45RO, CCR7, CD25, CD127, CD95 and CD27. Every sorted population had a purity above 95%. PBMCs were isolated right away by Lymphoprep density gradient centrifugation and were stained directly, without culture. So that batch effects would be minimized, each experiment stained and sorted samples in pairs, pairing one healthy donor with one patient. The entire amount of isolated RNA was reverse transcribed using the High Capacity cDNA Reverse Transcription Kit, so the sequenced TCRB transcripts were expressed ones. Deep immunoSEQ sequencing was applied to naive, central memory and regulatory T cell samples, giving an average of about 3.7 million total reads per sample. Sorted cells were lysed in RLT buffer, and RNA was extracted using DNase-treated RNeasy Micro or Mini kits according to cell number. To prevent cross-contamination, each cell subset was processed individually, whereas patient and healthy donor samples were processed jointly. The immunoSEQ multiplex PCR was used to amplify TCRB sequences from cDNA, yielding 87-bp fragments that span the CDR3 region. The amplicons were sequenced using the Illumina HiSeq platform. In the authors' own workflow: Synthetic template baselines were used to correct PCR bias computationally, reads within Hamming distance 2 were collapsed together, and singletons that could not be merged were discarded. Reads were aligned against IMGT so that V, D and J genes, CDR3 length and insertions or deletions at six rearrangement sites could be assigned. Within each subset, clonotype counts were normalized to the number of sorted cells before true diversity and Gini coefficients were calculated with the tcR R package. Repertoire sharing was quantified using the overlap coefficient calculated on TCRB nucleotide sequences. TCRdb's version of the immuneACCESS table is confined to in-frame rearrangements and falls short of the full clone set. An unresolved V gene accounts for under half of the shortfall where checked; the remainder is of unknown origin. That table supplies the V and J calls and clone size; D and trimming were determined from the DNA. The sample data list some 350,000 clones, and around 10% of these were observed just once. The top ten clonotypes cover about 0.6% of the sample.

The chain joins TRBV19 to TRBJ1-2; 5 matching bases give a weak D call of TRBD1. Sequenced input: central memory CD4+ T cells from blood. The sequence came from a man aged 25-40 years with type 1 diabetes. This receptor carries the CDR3 CASKGPRSYGYTF. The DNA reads TGTGCCAGTAAGGGACCCAGATCTTATGGCTACACCTTC.